This record concerns one TCR beta chain sequence. This specimen belongs to a study of control samples from healthy donors and cancer patients. V dropped 3 bases and J dropped 3 bases, with 19 bases sitting between them. Per the germline V gene, CDR1 is SGHRS and CDR2 is YFSETQ. The CDR3 spans 16 residues. Profiling relied on immunoSEQ multiplex PCR, and the TCRdb table lists in-frame clones only, not all of them. This sample carries about 150,000 clones, 93% of them seen once, and the ten largest clones take over 2%. V usage is TRBV5-1 and J usage is TRBJ2-7; the D call may be TRBD1 or TRBD2 (6 bases each). Sequencing was performed on blood. The source is a man in his fifties or sixties in good health. In DNA form, the CDR3 reads TGCGCCAGCAGCTCCACAGGGTCTCGGGGGAACTACGAGCAGTACTTC. Translating it yields CASSSTGSRGNYEQYF. Full variable domain (missing parts from reference TRBV5-1 and TRBJ2-7): KAGVTQTPRYLIKTRGQQVTLSCSPISGHRSVSWYQQTPGQGLQFLFEYFSETQRNKGNFPGRFSGRQFSNSRSEMNVSTLELGDSALYLCASSSTGSRGNYEQYFGPGTRLTVT.